This TCR beta chain comes out of a study of blood T cell repertoires in COVID-19. Assay used: immunoSEQ multiplex PCR; TCRdb lists only in-frame clones, some missing. The data contain around 140,000 clones, 87% of them singletons. Germline CDR1 reads SGHKS; CDR2 reads YYEKEE (reference sequence). This CDR3 comprises 16 residues. The V segment lost 0 bases and the J segment 5 bases; nucleotides outside the gene matches: 6. The receptor was derived from an elderly man with acute or convalescent COVID-19. The rearrangement joins TRBV5-5 to TRBJ2-5; 11 bases match TRBD1. Sequences were obtained from peripheral blood. The CDR3 protein is CASSLDWTGGRETQYF. As DNA, the CDR3 is TGTGCCAGCAGCTTGGATTGGACAGGGGGCAGGGAGACCCAGTACTTC.